This TCR beta chain was identified in a study of OX40 agonist ivuxolimab in advanced cancers. Germline CDR1 MNHNS, CDR2 SASEGT. The CDR3 totals 15 residues. Trimming shortened V by 5 bases and J by 2 bases, and 13 bases separated the two germline ends. Sequencing was performed with immunoSEQ multiplex PCR; in TCRdb, only in-frame clones are kept and a portion is missing. The table records about 66,000 clones, roughly 87% of them present only once. The input for sequencing was CD4+ or CD8+ T cells sorted from blood, taken in a trial of the OX40 agonist ivuxolimab. The chain couples TRBV6-1 to TRBJ1-5; no clear D. This receptor was identified in an adult with an advanced solid tumor such as melanoma, head and neck, liver or kidney cancer. The CDR3 spells CASSLRDIGNQPQHF. The CDR3 coding sequence is TGTGCCAGCAGTCTTCGGGATATCGGCAATCAGCCCCAGCATTTT.